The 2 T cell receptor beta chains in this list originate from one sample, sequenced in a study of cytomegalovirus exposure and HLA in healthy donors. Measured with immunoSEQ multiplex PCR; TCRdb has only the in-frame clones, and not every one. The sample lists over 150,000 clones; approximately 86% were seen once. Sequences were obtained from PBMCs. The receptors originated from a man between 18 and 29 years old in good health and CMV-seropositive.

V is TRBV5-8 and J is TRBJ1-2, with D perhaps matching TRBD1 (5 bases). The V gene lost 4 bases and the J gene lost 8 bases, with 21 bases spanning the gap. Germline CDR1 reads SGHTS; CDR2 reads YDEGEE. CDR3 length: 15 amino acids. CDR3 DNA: TGTGCCAGCAGCGTGGGATTACCAGGGCTATACGGCTACACCTTC. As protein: CASSVGLPGLYGYTF. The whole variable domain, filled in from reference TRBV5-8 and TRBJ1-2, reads EAGVTQSPTHLIKTRGQQATLRCSPISGHTSVYWYQQALGLGLQFLLWYDEGEERNRGNFPPRFSGRQFPNYSSELNVNALELEDSALYLCASSVGLPGLYGYTFGSGTRLTVV.

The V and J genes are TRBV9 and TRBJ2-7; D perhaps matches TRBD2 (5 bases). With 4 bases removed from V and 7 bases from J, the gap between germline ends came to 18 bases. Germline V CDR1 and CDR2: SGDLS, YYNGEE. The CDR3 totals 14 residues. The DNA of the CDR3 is TGTGCCAGCAGCTCCCGAGGCGTAAGGGAGGAGCAGTACTTC. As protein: CASSSRGVREEQYF.